A selection of T cell receptor beta chains follows, all from one sample in a study. TCRdb reprocessed the reads with MiXCR, giving one entry per CDR3 protein. Found here are roughly 7,100 distinct CDR3 sequences, roughly 32% of them singletons; the top ten hold 22%. The material sequenced was blood. These receptors all stem from a human donor. The CDR3 runs from the conserved cysteine through the conserved F or W. D genes are given only for firm matches. Size is stated for part of the rows, as once, few or many counts, or as a class when the clone is expanded.

CDR3 protein	CDR3 DNA	clone size	V gene	D gene	J gene
CSGGTSGTYEQYF	TGCAGCGGGGGGACTAGCGGGACCTACGAGCAGTACTTC	medium-sized	TRBV29-1	TRBD2	TRBJ2-7
CATSSGRATGEQYF	TGTGCCACCAGCAGCGGGAGGGCAACGGGCGAGCAGTACTTC	few	TRBV15	TRBD2	TRBJ2-7
CASSLGGGGELFF	TGTGCCAGCAGCTTAGGAGGCGGCGGGGAGCTGTTTTTT	many	TRBV5-4	.	TRBJ2-2
CSVGLGCANTGELFF	TGCAGCGTTGGCTTGGGCTGTGCGAACACCGGGGAGCTGTTTTTT	.	TRBV29-1	.	TRBJ2-2
CSAVHTSGRDNEQFF	TGCAGTGCTGTGCACACTAGCGGGAGGGACAATGAGCAGTTCTTC	medium-sized	TRBV20-1	TRBD2	TRBJ2-1
CSARKTGGRYEQYF	TGCAGTGCTAGAAAGACAGGGGGCCGCTACGAGCAGTACTTC	few	TRBV20-1	TRBD1	TRBJ2-7
CSVQGTGANVLTF	TGCAGCGTCCAGGGGACTGGGGCCAACGTCCTGACTTTC	medium-sized	TRBV29-1	.	TRBJ2-6
CASSLGEGEETQYF	TGTGCCAGCTCCCTCGGAGAGGGAGAGGAGACCCAGTACTTC	.	TRBV18	.	TRBJ2-5
CSLVGTYSYEQYF	TGCAGCCTCGTGGGGACGTACTCCTACGAGCAGTACTTC	.	TRBV29-1	.	TRBJ2-7
CSVGPILGYRPDQPQHF	TGCAGCGTTGGGCCCATCCTTGGGTACAGGCCAGATCAGCCCCAGCATTTT	.	TRBV29-1	.	TRBJ1-5
CSARVLISAASGRYNEQYF	TGCAGTGCTAGAGTACTAATCTCCGCCGCTAGCGGGAGATATAATGAGCAGTACTTC	few	TRBV20-1	TRBD2	TRBJ2-7
CSVLHGRGEKLFF	TGCAGCGTTTTGCATGGAAGGGGTGAAAAACTGTTTTTT	.	TRBV29-1	.	TRBJ1-4
CAWRIGTGEAFF	TGTGCCTGGAGGATCGGGACAGGGGAAGCTTTCTTT	.	TRBV30	TRBD1	TRBJ1-1
CASSPREARLSYEQYF	TGTGCCAGCTCACCTAGGGAGGCACGGTTGTCATACGAGCAGTACTTC	.	TRBV18	.	TRBJ2-7
CSVSRGPTEAFF	TGCAGCGTTTCCAGGGGTCCCACTGAAGCTTTCTTT	medium-sized	TRBV29-1	.	TRBJ1-1
CSTSQQGYEQYF	TGCAGCACCTCCCAACAGGGATACGAGCAGTACTTC	medium-sized	TRBV29-1	.	TRBJ2-7
CASSQEVTQPQHF	TGTGCCAGCAGCCAAGAGGTGACTCAGCCCCAGCATTTT	medium-sized	TRBV4-2	.	TRBJ1-5
CASSQERASGYNEQFF	TGTGCCAGCAGCCAAGAACGTGCTAGCGGATACAATGAGCAGTTCTTC	many	TRBV4-2	TRBD2	TRBJ2-1
CSAKSGLAGESGELFF	TGCAGTGCCAAATCAGGACTAGCGGGAGAATCCGGGGAGCTGTTTTTT	.	TRBV20-1	TRBD2	TRBJ2-2
CASSLLGSHEQYF	TGTGCTAGCAGCTTGCTTGGGAGCCACGAGCAGTACTTC	.	TRBV7-7	.	TRBJ2-7
CSVELFSYYGYTF	TGCAGCGTTGAACTTTTCTCTTACTATGGCTACACCTTC	.	TRBV29-1	.	TRBJ1-2
CSAREEREFLYEQYF	TGCAGTGCTAGAGAGGAGCGGGAGTTCCTATACGAGCAGTACTTC	.	TRBV20-1	TRBD2	TRBJ2-7
CSVDLGQGTEAFF	TGCAGCGTTGATTTGGGACAGGGAACTGAAGCTTTCTTT	medium-sized	TRBV29-1	TRBD1	TRBJ1-1
CASSPGQGDSFGAFF	TGTGCCAGCAGCCCCGGACAGGGGGACTCCTTCGGCGCTTTCTTT	many	TRBV6-2/TRBV6-3	TRBD1	TRBJ1-1
CASITGGLNEQYF	TGTGCCAGCATTACAGGGGGCTTAAACGAGCAGTACTTC	many	TRBV28	TRBD1	TRBJ2-7
CSVPQVSQAFF	TGCAGTGTCCCACAGGTTTCTCAAGCTTTCTTT	.	TRBV29-1	.	TRBJ1-1
CASSQVSTSSSYEQYF	TGTGCCAGCAGCCAAGTATCTACTTCCAGCTCCTACGAGCAGTACTTC	.	TRBV4-2	.	TRBJ2-7
CSVVDRGACNEKLFF	TGCAGCGTCGTGGACAGGGGCGCGTGTAATGAAAAACTGTTTTTT	few	TRBV29-1	TRBD1	TRBJ1-4
CASSQAGGGRTDTQYF	TGTGCCAGCAGCCAGGCAGGAGGCGGGAGAACAGATACGCAGTATTTT	many	TRBV4-2	TRBD2	TRBJ2-3
CSVGVTEAFF	TGCAGCGTTGGGGTTACTGAAGCTTTCTTT	medium-sized	TRBV29-1	.	TRBJ1-1
CASSSNGGQNEQFF	TGTGCCAGCAGCTCTAACGGAGGTCAGAATGAGCAGTTCTTC	medium-sized	TRBV7-8	.	TRBJ2-1
CASSSAGLTNEKLFF	TGTGCCAGCAGCTCCGCGGGGCTCACTAATGAAAAACTGTTTTTT	medium-sized	TRBV13	.	TRBJ1-4
CASSQVNEKLFF	TGTGCCAGCAGCCAAGTTAATGAAAAACTGTTTTTT	medium-sized	TRBV4-2	.	TRBJ1-4
CASSQTFEKLFF	TGTGCCAGCAGCCAAACGTTTGAAAAACTGTTTTTT	medium-sized	TRBV14	.	TRBJ1-4
CSAREGRRDTEAFF	TGCAGTGCCAGAGAGGGACGGCGGGACACTGAAGCTTTCTTT	many	TRBV20-1	.	TRBJ1-1
CSGQFWGAGELFF	TGCAGCGGTCAATTTTGGGGCGCCGGGGAGCTGTTTTTT	medium-sized	TRBV29-1	.	TRBJ2-2
CAWDHKVTEAFF	TGTGCCTGGGACCACAAGGTCACTGAAGCTTTCTTT	medium-sized	TRBV30	.	TRBJ1-1
CASSLTRLAGGNEQFF	TGTGCCAGCAGCTTAACACGACTAGCGGGAGGTAATGAGCAGTTCTTC	.	TRBV7-3	TRBD2	TRBJ2-1
CASSQDSGSNQPQHF	TGTGCCAGCAGCCAAGATTCGGGTAGCAATCAGCCCCAGCATTTT	medium-sized	TRBV4-2	.	TRBJ1-5
CSATGTGTNQPQHF	TGCAGCGCTACCGGGACAGGGACCAATCAGCCCCAGCATTTT	.	TRBV29-1	TRBD1	TRBJ1-5
CSALRGYEQYF	TGCAGTGCTCTGAGGGGGTACGAGCAGTACTTC	.	TRBV20-1	.	TRBJ2-7
CSVEDGTGEYGYTF	TGCAGCGTTGAAGATGGTACAGGGGAGTATGGCTACACCTTC	medium-sized	TRBV29-1	TRBD1	TRBJ1-2
CASSQVLYDRRGHEQFF	TGTGCCAGCAGCCAAGTCCTCTATGACAGAAGAGGACACGAGCAGTTCTTC	.	TRBV14	.	TRBJ2-1
CSVGDGLNTEAFF	TGCAGCGTTGGGGACGGTCTAAACACTGAAGCTTTCTTT	medium-sized	TRBV29-1	.	TRBJ1-1
CSVPRTLDYGYTF	TGCAGCGTTCCGCGGACGTTGGACTATGGCTACACCTTC	medium-sized	TRBV29-1	.	TRBJ1-2
CSARNFYNEQFF	TGCAGTGCTAGAAACTTCTACAATGAGCAGTTCTTC	medium-sized	TRBV20-1	.	TRBJ2-1